These T cell receptor beta chains were read from a single sample in a study. Profiling relied on immunoSEQ multiplex PCR, and the TCRdb table lists in-frame clones only, not all of them. The sample has approximately 70,000 clones, just under 95% seen once. Sequencing was performed on PBMCs. These receptors all come from a man aged 35 to 55 with rheumatoid arthritis. The CDR3 runs from the conserved cysteine through the conserved F or W. The order of the fields is CDR3 DNA, CDR3 protein, J gene, D gene, V gene, clone size. D genes are given only for firm matches. Part of the rows lack a size; the others show once, few, many or a class for expanded clones.

CDR3nt: TGTGCCAGCAGTTGGGGACAGTACAATGAGCAGTTCTTC; CDR3aa: CASSWGQYNEQFF; j_gene: TRBJ2-1; d_gene: TRBD1; v_gene: TRBV6-5; abundance: .
CDR3nt: TGTGCCAGAAGCAAGGGGACAGGGGCCTACGAGCAGTACTTC; CDR3aa: CARSKGTGAYEQYF; j_gene: TRBJ2-7; d_gene: TRBD1; v_gene: TRBV5-3; abundance: .
CDR3nt: TGTGCCAGTAGTGAGCGGGGACGCTCTAGCACAGATACGCAGTATTTT; CDR3aa: CASSERGRSSTDTQYF; j_gene: TRBJ2-3; d_gene: TRBD2; v_gene: TRBV19; abundance: .
CDR3nt: TGTGCCAGCAGTCCAGTGACTAGCGGGATTGGTACAGATACGCAGTATTTT; CDR3aa: CASSPVTSGIGTDTQYF; j_gene: TRBJ2-3; d_gene: TRBD2; v_gene: TRBV28; abundance: .
CDR3nt: TGCAGCGGGCTAGCGGGAGTCGGGGAGCTGTTTTTT; CDR3aa: CSGLAGVGELFF; j_gene: TRBJ2-2; d_gene: TRBD2; v_gene: TRBV29-1; abundance: .
CDR3nt: TGTGCCAGCAGCCCCGAGACAGTTAATGAAAAACTGTTTTTT; CDR3aa: CASSPETVNEKLFF; j_gene: TRBJ1-4; d_gene: .; v_gene: TRBV7-9; abundance: .
CDR3nt: TGTGCCAGCAGCTTAGAGTCCACAGGTGTAGAGACCCAGTACTTC; CDR3aa: CASSLESTGVETQYF; j_gene: TRBJ2-5; d_gene: .; v_gene: TRBV7-6; abundance: .
CDR3nt: TGTGCCAGCAGTGAAGGGGGACTAGCGGACTACAATGAGCAGTTCTTC; CDR3aa: CASSEGGLADYNEQFF; j_gene: TRBJ2-1; d_gene: TRBD2; v_gene: TRBV2; abundance: .
CDR3nt: TGTGCCACCAGCAGCTTCCCCGGGACAGCTGATAGCAATCAGCCCCAGCATTTT; CDR3aa: CATSSFPGTADSNQPQHF; j_gene: TRBJ1-5; d_gene: TRBD1; v_gene: TRBV15; abundance: .
CDR3nt: TGTGCCAGCAGTCCCGACAGGGGAAGGATTGAAAAACTGTTTTTT; CDR3aa: CASSPDRGRIEKLFF; j_gene: TRBJ1-4; d_gene: TRBD1; v_gene: TRBV6-6; abundance: .
CDR3nt: TGTGCCAGCAGCCCCACAGACCCCTACGGACTAGCGGTTATCTCCTACAATGAGCAGTTCTTC; CDR3aa: CASSPTDPYGLAVISYNEQFF; j_gene: TRBJ2-1; d_gene: TRBD2; v_gene: TRBV14; abundance: .
CDR3nt: TGTGCCAGCAGCTTAGTAGGGGATACGCAGTATTTT; CDR3aa: CASSLVGDTQYF; j_gene: TRBJ2-3; d_gene: .; v_gene: TRBV11-3; abundance: .
CDR3nt: TGCGCCAGCCTCGACGGGAGAGTAGGGCTGAACACTGAAGCTTTCTTT; CDR3aa: CASLDGRVGLNTEAFF; j_gene: TRBJ1-1; d_gene: .; v_gene: TRBV10-2; abundance: .
CDR3nt: TGTGCCAGCAGTCTCACGGGCGGCGAAAGCTATGGCTACACCTTC; CDR3aa: CASSLTGGESYGYTF; j_gene: TRBJ1-2; d_gene: .; v_gene: TRBV27; abundance: .
CDR3nt: TGTGCCAGCAGCTTAGTTACTAGTGAATATTACAATGAGCAGTTCTTC; CDR3aa: CASSLVTSEYYNEQFF; j_gene: TRBJ2-1; d_gene: .; v_gene: TRBV11-2; abundance: .
CDR3nt: TGTGCCAGCAGCTTAGGCGGGGGCGGCGAGCAGTACTTC; CDR3aa: CASSLGGGGEQYF; j_gene: TRBJ2-7; d_gene: .; v_gene: TRBV7-2; abundance: .
CDR3nt: TGCGCCAGCAGCCAACCCGGACAGGGCCTCACTGAAGCTTTCTTT; CDR3aa: CASSQPGQGLTEAFF; j_gene: TRBJ1-1; d_gene: TRBD1; v_gene: TRBV4-3; abundance: few
CDR3nt: TGTGCCAGCAGTTCTCAGTTGAACACTGAAGCTTTCTTT; CDR3aa: CASSSQLNTEAFF; j_gene: TRBJ1-1; d_gene: .; v_gene: TRBV27; abundance: .
CDR3nt: TGTGCCAGCAGTACCGGACTAGCGGGCGCCTACGAGCAGTACTTC; CDR3aa: CASSTGLAGAYEQYF; j_gene: TRBJ2-7; d_gene: TRBD2; v_gene: TRBV6-6; abundance: .
CDR3nt: TGCGCCAGCAGCAGGAACAGCATTTCGAACACCGGGGAGCTGTTTTTT; CDR3aa: CASSRNSISNTGELFF; j_gene: TRBJ2-2; d_gene: .; v_gene: TRBV10-1; abundance: .
CDR3nt: TGTGCCAGCAGTAGTTCACAGGGGAGAGTTCAGCCCCAGCATTTT; CDR3aa: CASSSSQGRVQPQHF; j_gene: TRBJ1-5; d_gene: TRBD1; v_gene: TRBV6-6; abundance: .
CDR3nt: TGTGCCAGCAGCATCGGGACAGGGAACTATGGCTACACCTTC; CDR3aa: CASSIGTGNYGYTF; j_gene: TRBJ1-2; d_gene: TRBD1; v_gene: TRBV13; abundance: .
CDR3nt: TGTGCCAGCAGCTTAGAGGGGGTGGGCACTGAAGCTTTCTTT; CDR3aa: CASSLEGVGTEAFF; j_gene: TRBJ1-1; d_gene: .; v_gene: TRBV7-6; abundance: .
CDR3nt: TGTGCCAGCAGTCCAGGGTCCTATCAGCCCCAGCATTTT; CDR3aa: CASSPGSYQPQHF; j_gene: TRBJ1-5; d_gene: .; v_gene: TRBV6-2/TRBV6-3; abundance: .
CDR3nt: TGCGCCAGCAGCCAAAGACAGGGAATGTCCTACGAGCAGTACTTC; CDR3aa: CASSQRQGMSYEQYF; j_gene: TRBJ2-7; d_gene: TRBD1; v_gene: TRBV4-3; abundance: .
CDR3nt: TGTGCCAGCAGCCGGGGGCAGACGAATGAAAAACTGTTTTTT; CDR3aa: CASSRGQTNEKLFF; j_gene: TRBJ1-4; d_gene: .; v_gene: TRBV9; abundance: .
CDR3nt: TGCGCCAGCAGCATCCTTTCAGCGGAGTCCTACGAGCAGTACTTC; CDR3aa: CASSILSAESYEQYF; j_gene: TRBJ2-7; d_gene: .; v_gene: TRBV5-1; abundance: .
CDR3nt: TGTGCCAGCAGCTTAGCCCAGGCCCCCAATGAAAAACTGTTTTTT; CDR3aa: CASSLAQAPNEKLFF; j_gene: TRBJ1-4; d_gene: .; v_gene: TRBV7-9; abundance: .
CDR3nt: TGTGCCAGCAGACCAAGGTGGGAGGCGGTGGTGGTCGGGGAGCTGTTTTTT; CDR3aa: CASRPRWEAVVVGELFF; j_gene: TRBJ2-2; d_gene: .; v_gene: TRBV7-9; abundance: .
CDR3nt: TGTGCCAGCAGCTCCCTCCCCGGCGGCTACACCTTC; CDR3aa: CASSSLPGGYTF; j_gene: TRBJ1-2; d_gene: .; v_gene: TRBV5-6; abundance: once
CDR3nt: TGTGCCAGCAGTCAAACGCCCGACAGACTCTATGGCTACACCTTC; CDR3aa: CASSQTPDRLYGYTF; j_gene: TRBJ1-2; d_gene: .; v_gene: TRBV6-6; abundance: .
CDR3nt: TGTGCCAGCAGTGGCAGGGTCAGTGAAGCTTTCTTT; CDR3aa: CASSGRVSEAFF; j_gene: TRBJ1-1; d_gene: .; v_gene: TRBV28; abundance: .
CDR3nt: TGTGCCAGCAGTTACTCGTGGGGGACGAACACCGGGGAGCTGTTTTTT; CDR3aa: CASSYSWGTNTGELFF; j_gene: TRBJ2-2; d_gene: .; v_gene: TRBV6-5; abundance: .
CDR3nt: TGTGCCAGCAGTTACATTCAAGACAATGAGCAGTTCTTC; CDR3aa: CASSYIQDNEQFF; j_gene: TRBJ2-1; d_gene: .; v_gene: TRBV6-5; abundance: .
CDR3nt: TGTGCCTGGAGTGGTAACGCCCAATCGAATGAGCAGTTCTTC; CDR3aa: CAWSGNAQSNEQFF; j_gene: TRBJ2-1; d_gene: .; v_gene: TRBV30; abundance: .
CDR3nt: TGTGCCAGCAGCGCCCCGAGGGGGGGCCCTCGTGGGGGCTACACCTTC; CDR3aa: CASSAPRGGPRGGYTF; j_gene: TRBJ1-2; d_gene: .; v_gene: TRBV9; abundance: .
CDR3nt: TGTGCCTGTGGACAGGATTATAATTCACCCCTCCACTTT; CDR3aa: CACGQDYNSPLHF; j_gene: TRBJ1-6; d_gene: TRBD1; v_gene: TRBV30; abundance: .
CDR3nt: TGTGCCAGCAGTTTCTCGGGACCAAGCACAGATACGCAGTATTTT; CDR3aa: CASSFSGPSTDTQYF; j_gene: TRBJ2-3; d_gene: .; v_gene: TRBV28; abundance: .
CDR3nt: TGTGCCAGCAGTGGTGGGGGGACTAGCGGGAGATTTTATGAGCAGTTCTTC; CDR3aa: CASSGGGTSGRFYEQFF; j_gene: TRBJ2-1; d_gene: TRBD2; v_gene: TRBV28; abundance: .